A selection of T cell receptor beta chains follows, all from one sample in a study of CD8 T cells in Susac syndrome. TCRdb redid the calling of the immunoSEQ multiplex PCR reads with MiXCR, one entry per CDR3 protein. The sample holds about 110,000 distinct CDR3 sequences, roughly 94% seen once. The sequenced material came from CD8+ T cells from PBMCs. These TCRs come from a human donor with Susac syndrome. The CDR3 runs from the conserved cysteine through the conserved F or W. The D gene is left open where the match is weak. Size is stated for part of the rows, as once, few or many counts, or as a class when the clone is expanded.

CASSQVPGIYVQETQYF	TGTGCCAGCAGCCAAGTCCCCGGGATTTACGTCCAAGAGACCCAGTACTTC	TRBV6-1	TRBJ2-5	NA	NA
CASSLAGSQETQYF	TGTGCCAGCAGTTTAGCCGGTAGCCAAGAGACCCAGTACTTC	TRBV12-3/TRBV12-4	TRBJ2-5	NA	few
CASNNGGGYNEQFF	TGTGCCAGCAATAACGGGGGGGGGTACAATGAGCAGTTCTTC	TRBV27	TRBJ2-1	TRBD2	NA
CASRLVWGGAYEQYF	TGTGCAAGTCGCTTAGTTTGGGGGGGGGCCTACGAGCAGTACTTC	TRBV12-2	TRBJ2-7	NA	NA
CASSVGQAGTYEQYF	TGTGCCAGCAGCGTAGGTCAGGCGGGTACCTACGAGCAGTACTTC	TRBV9	TRBJ2-7	NA	NA
CASSGTSGEETQYF	TGTGCCAGCAGCGGGACTAGCGGTGAAGAGACCCAGTACTTC	TRBV9	TRBJ2-5	TRBD2	NA
CASSPRDRSPYEQYF	TGCGCCAGCAGCCCCCGGGACAGGTCCCCCTACGAGCAGTACTTC	TRBV4-1	TRBJ2-7	TRBD1	NA
CSATTGGPEAFF	TGCAGTGCCACGACAGGGGGTCCTGAAGCTTTCTTT	TRBV20-1	TRBJ1-1	TRBD1	NA
CSARVGERGGREQFF	TGCAGTGCTCGTGTCGGTGAGCGGGGGGGCAGGGAGCAGTTCTTC	TRBV20-1	TRBJ2-1	TRBD2	NA
CSGLAVYEQFF	TGCAGCGGACTAGCGGTGTATGAGCAGTTCTTC	TRBV29-1	TRBJ2-1	TRBD2	NA
CASSSPGGNMNTEAFF	TGCGCCAGCAGCTCCCCAGGGGGCAACATGAACACTGAAGCTTTCTTT	TRBV4-1	TRBJ1-1	TRBD1	NA
CASSRDRAGNQPQHF	TGTGCCAGCAGCCGCGACAGGGCAGGCAATCAGCCCCAGCATTTT	TRBV7-9	TRBJ1-5	TRBD1	NA
CASSLRQGQNEQYF	TGCGCCAGCAGCCTGCGACAGGGACAAAACGAGCAGTACTTC	TRBV5-1	TRBJ2-7	TRBD1	NA
CASSLGAQGSTEAFF	TGTGCCAGCAGCTTAGGGGCTCAGGGGAGTACTGAAGCTTTCTTT	TRBV11-2	TRBJ1-1	NA	NA
CASSQDGGYQPQHF	TGCGCCAGCAGCCAAGACGGGGGCTATCAGCCCCAGCATTTT	TRBV4-1	TRBJ1-5	NA	NA
CASSQGVWGQGGSPLHF	TGCGCCAGCAGCCAGGGGGTCTGGGGACAGGGAGGCTCACCCCTCCACTTT	TRBV4-3	TRBJ1-6	TRBD1	NA
CASSYPTPLVADTQYF	TGTGCCAGCAGTTACCCGACCCCATTGGTCGCAGATACGCAGTATTTT	TRBV6-2/TRBV6-3	TRBJ2-3	NA	NA
CASSHRDRGNTIYF	TGTGCCAGCAGCCACCGGGACAGGGGAAACACCATATATTTT	TRBV13	TRBJ1-3	TRBD1	NA
CASSSADANTGELFF	TGTGCCAGCAGCTCCGCGGACGCGAACACCGGGGAGCTGTTTTTT	TRBV7-8	TRBJ2-2	NA	NA
CASSQQLSGGLTDTQYF	TGTGCCAGCAGCCAACAACTTAGCGGGGGCCTCACAGATACGCAGTATTTT	TRBV3-1	TRBJ2-3	TRBD2	NA
CASSSFRQGGSDYGYTF	TGCGCCAGCAGCTCCTTCCGACAGGGGGGTAGCGACTATGGCTACACCTTC	TRBV5-1	TRBJ1-2	TRBD1	NA
CSAYGQTEAFF	TGCAGTGCTTACGGACAGACAGAAGCTTTCTTT	TRBV20-1	TRBJ1-1	NA	NA